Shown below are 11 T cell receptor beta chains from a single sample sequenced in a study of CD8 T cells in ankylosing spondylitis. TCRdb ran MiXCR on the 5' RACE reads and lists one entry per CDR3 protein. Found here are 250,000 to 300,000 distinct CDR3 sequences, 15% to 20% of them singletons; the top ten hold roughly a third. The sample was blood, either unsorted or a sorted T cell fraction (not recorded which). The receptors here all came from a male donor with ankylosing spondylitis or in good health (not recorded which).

The CDR3 loop reads CASRLRDSSYNEQFF. CDR3 coding DNA: TGTGCCAGCAGGCTCCGGGACAGCTCCTACAATGAGCAGTTCTTC. This sequence joins TRBV6-2 or TRBV6-3 and TRBJ2-1, with 7 bases identical to TRBD1. After removal of 6 bases from V and 0 bases from J, the junction contained 5 bases not matched to a gene. The length of the CDR3 is 15 residues. CDR1 is MNHEY, CDR2 SVGEGT, per germline.

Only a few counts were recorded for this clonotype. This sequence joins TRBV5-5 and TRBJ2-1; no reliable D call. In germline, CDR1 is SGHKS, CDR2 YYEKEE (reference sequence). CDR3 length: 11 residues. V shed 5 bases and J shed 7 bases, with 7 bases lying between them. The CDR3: CASRMRNEQFF. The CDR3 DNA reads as TGTGCCAGCAGGATGAGGAATGAGCAGTTCTTC.

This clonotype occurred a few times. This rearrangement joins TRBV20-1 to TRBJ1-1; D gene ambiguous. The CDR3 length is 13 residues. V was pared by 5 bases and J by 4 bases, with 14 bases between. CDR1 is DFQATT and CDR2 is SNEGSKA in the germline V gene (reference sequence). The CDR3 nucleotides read TGCAGTGCTGTCGTGGGCAGCCCCACTGAAGCTTTCTTT. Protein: CSAVVGSPTEAFF.

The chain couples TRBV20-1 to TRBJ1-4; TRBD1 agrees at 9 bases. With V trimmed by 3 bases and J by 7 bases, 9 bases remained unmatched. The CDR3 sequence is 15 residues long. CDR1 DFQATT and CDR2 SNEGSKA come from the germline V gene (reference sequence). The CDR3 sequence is CSARKDRGGSEKLFF. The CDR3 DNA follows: TGCAGTGCTAGGAAGGACAGGGGCGGGAGTGAAAAACTGTTTTTT.

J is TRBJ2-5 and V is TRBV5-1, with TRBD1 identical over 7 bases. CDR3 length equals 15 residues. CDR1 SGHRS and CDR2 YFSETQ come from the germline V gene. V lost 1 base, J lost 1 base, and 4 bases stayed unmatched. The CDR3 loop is CASSLTGELQETQYF. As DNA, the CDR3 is TGCGCCAGCAGCTTGACAGGGGAGCTCCAAGAGACCCAGTACTTC.

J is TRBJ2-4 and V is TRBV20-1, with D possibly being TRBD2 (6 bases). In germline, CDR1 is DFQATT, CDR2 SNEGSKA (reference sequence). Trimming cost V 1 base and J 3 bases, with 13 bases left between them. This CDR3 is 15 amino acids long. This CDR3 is CSARGREEDKNIQYF. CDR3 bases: TGCAGTGCTAGAGGGCGGGAAGAGGACAAAAACATTCAGTACTTC.

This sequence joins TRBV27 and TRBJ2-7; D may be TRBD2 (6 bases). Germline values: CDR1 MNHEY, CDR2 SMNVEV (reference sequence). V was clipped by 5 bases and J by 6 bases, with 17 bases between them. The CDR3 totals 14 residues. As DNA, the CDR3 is TGTGCCAGCAGTCATGGGGGGACGCCCTTCGAGCAGTACTTC. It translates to CASSHGGTPFEQYF.

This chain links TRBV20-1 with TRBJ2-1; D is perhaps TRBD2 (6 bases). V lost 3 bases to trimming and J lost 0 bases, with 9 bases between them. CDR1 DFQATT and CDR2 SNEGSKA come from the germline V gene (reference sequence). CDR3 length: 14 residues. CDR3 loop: CSASKAGSYNEQFF. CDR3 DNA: TGCAGTGCTAGTAAAGCGGGCTCCTACAATGAGCAGTTCTTC.

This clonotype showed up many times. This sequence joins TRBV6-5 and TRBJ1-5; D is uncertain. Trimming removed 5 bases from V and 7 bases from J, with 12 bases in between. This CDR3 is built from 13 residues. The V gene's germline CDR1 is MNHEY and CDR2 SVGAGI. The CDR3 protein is CASSNRRFQPQHF. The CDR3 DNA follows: TGTGCCAGCAGTAACCGAAGGTTCCAGCCCCAGCATTTT.

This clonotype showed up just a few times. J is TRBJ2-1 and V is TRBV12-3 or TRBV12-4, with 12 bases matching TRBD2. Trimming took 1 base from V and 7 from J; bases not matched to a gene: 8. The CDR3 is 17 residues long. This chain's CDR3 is CASSLVPPGLAGNEQFF. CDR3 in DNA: TGTGCCAGCAGTTTAGTCCCACCGGGACTAGCGGGTAATGAGCAGTTCTTC.

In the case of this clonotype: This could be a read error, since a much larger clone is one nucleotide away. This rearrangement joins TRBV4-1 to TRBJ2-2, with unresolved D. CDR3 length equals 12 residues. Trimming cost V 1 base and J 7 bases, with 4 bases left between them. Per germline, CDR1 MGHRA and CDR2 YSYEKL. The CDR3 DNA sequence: TGCGCCAGCAGCCAAGGGGTCGGGGAGCTGTTTTTT. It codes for CASSQGVGELFF.